The following is a T cell receptor beta chain sequence with its context. The antigen is unknown. At one of its ends the junction is not consistent with the germline gene, which may arise from a read error. The germline V gene has CDR1 SGHDN and CDR2 FVKESK. CDR3 size: 19 residues. TCRdb analysed the reads with MiXCR anew, one entry per CDR3 protein. The sample carries approximately 910,000 distinct CDR3 sequences, roughly a third recorded once. This sample stems from a study of T cell repertoires in cytomegalovirus infection. Study overall: Recently identified HLA-C-restricted CMV epitopes were used, and well-studied HLA-B-restricted CMV epitopes were used as well. Both CMV infection and a matching HLA type were indicated by public TCR beta signatures. General study findings and limits: There were carriers of CMV plus the relevant HLA, and cumulative public TCR beta family frequency identified them. What dominated the ex vivo response were HLA-C-restricted CMV-specific TCR beta clonotypes.

Sequencing used cultured CD8+ T cells from PBMCs, obtained from culture after CMV antigen stimulation. The chain is built from TRBV14 and TRBJ1-2, with TRBD1 matching over 9 bases. This clonotype was sampled from a human donor in good health (CMV status not recorded). Some clones in this sample may be carry-over from other donors' samples. This chain's CDR3 is CASSHGHDFSGTGPYGYSF. The CDR3, as DNA: TGTGCCAGCAGCCACGGACATGACTTTTCCGGGACAGGGCCTTATGGCTACAGCTTC.